The next 25 T cell receptor beta chains were all read from a single sample in a study of CD8 T cells in ankylosing spondylitis (dated by TCRdb to between 2016 and 2019). Receptor libraries were prepared by 5' RACE. For sequencing, an Illumina HiSeq 2500 was employed. TCRdb reran the public reads through fastp at Q25 and MiXCR, keeping productive beta chains. Records with the same CDR3 protein are collapsed into one entry carrying the most frequent genes and DNA. The sample has some 340,000 distinct CDR3 sequences on record, about 15% of them singletons. The ten largest clones capture approximately 0.99% of the sample. Sequenced input: blood, either unsorted or a sorted T cell fraction (not recorded which). These receptors all stem from a male donor with ankylosing spondylitis or in good health (not recorded which).

This clonotype was found many times. The chain links TRBV2 to TRBJ2-1; D may correspond to TRBD1 or TRBD2 (6 bases each). This CDR3 spans 12 amino acids. V lost 7 bases and J 7 bases, leaving 11 bases between the germline ends. Germline CDR1 is SNHLY and CDR2 is FYNNEI. CDR3 amino acids: CASKGGGNEQFF. In nucleotides, the CDR3 is TGTGCCAGCAAGGGGGGTGGAAATGAGCAGTTCTTC. The whole variable domain, filled in from reference TRBV2 and TRBJ2-1, reads EPEVTQTPSHQVTQMGQEVILRCVPISNHLYFYWYRQILGQKVEFLVSFYNNEISEKSEIFDDQFSVERPDGSNFTLKIRSTKLEDSAMYFCASKGGGNEQFFGPGTRLTVL.

The V call is TRBV5-1, the J call TRBJ2-1, with D tentatively TRBD2 (5 bases). The germline CDR1 and CDR2 sequences are SGHRS and YFSETQ. Trimming removed 0 bases from V and 8 bases from J, with 12 bases in between. This CDR3 has 14 amino acids. CDR3: CASSLEEASHEQFF. Here the CDR3 DNA reads TGCGCCAGCAGCTTGGAGGAGGCCAGCCATGAGCAGTTCTTC.

This clonotype was recorded at least ten times. This rearrangement joins TRBV27 to TRBJ2-3; 8 nucleotides match TRBD2. CDR3 length: 14 residues. Germline loops: CDR1 MNHEY, CDR2 SMNVEV (reference sequence). V was clipped by 2 bases and J by 5 bases; unmatched bases: 3. This chain's CDR3 is CASSLAAGVDTQYF. DNA of the CDR3: TGTGCCAGCAGTTTAGCAGCGGGAGTAGATACGCAGTATTTT.

This clonotype was picked up a small number of times. V and J are TRBV9 and TRBJ1-4; 7 bases match TRBD1. This CDR3 is built from 15 residues. The V gene's germline CDR1 is SGDLS and CDR2 YYNGEE. V gave up 3 bases and J gave up 7 bases; unmatched junction bases: 9. The CDR3 DNA is TGTGCCAGCAGCGCTGGGACAGCGGAAAGTGAAAAACTGTTTTTT. This translates into CASSAGTAESEKLFF.

The CDR3: CAWSMREGWTREEQYF. The CDR3 region has the DNA TGTGCCTGGAGCATGCGAGAGGGGTGGACTAGGGAGGAGCAGTACTTC. The rearrangement joins TRBV30 to TRBJ2-7; 7 bases map to TRBD2. CDR1 is GTSNPN, CDR2 SVGIG, per germline (reference sequence). The J segment lost 7 bases and the V segment lost 3 bases, leaving 18 bases of the junction unmatched. This CDR3 has 16 amino acids.

The sample holds many counts of this clonotype. The rearrangement links TRBV20-1 to TRBJ1-1; the D is unclear. Trimming pared 6 bases from V and 2 bases from J, leaving 10 bases between. The CDR3 totals 12 residues. Germline values: CDR1 DFQATT, CDR2 SNEGSKA (reference sequence). The CDR3 reads CSAPPANTEAFF. The CDR3 region has the DNA TGCAGTGCGCCTCCAGCTAACACTGAAGCTTTCTTT.

This clonotype was found many times. The chain employs TRBV12-3 or TRBV12-4 and TRBJ1-2; a possible D gene is TRBD1 (5 bases). The length of the CDR3 is 13 residues. Trimming removed 2 bases from V and 5 bases from J, with 9 bases in between. CDR3 amino acids: CASSLLDSYGYTF. The CDR3 DNA reads as TGTGCCAGCAGTTTACTAGACAGTTATGGCTACACCTTC.

This clonotype was seen only a few times. The chain joins TRBV10-1 to TRBJ2-2; D call uncertain. The CDR3 sequence is 14 residues long. V shed 7 bases and J shed 5 bases, with 14 bases lying between them. Germline CDR1 WNHNN, CDR2 SYGVQD (reference sequence). DNA for the CDR3: TGCGCCAGCACTACCTCGCCGGCGACCGGGGAGCTGTTTTTT. Protein product: CASTTSPATGELFF.

This clonotype showed up many times. J is TRBJ1-1 and V is TRBV12-3 or TRBV12-4, with D perhaps TRBD1 (6 bases). The CDR3 spans 15 residues. The V gene lost 7 bases and the J gene lost 0 bases, with 15 bases spanning the gap. In DNA, the CDR3 is TGTGCCAGCACCTTGGGGGCAGCGCTGAACACTGAAGCTTTCTTT. It is translated as CASTLGAALNTEAFF.

CDR3 nucleotides: TGTGCCAGCCGGGAACTAGCGACAGATACGCAGTATTTT. It codes for CASRELATDTQYF. V is TRBV12-3 or TRBV12-4 and J is TRBJ2-3; 7 positions agree with TRBD2. Unmatched junction bases numbered 5, after V lost 8 bases and J lost 3 bases. The CDR3 is 13 amino acids.

This clonotype occurred a few times. The chain uses TRBV29-1 and TRBJ2-7; D not resolved. This CDR3 is 13 amino acids long. Trimming took off 1 base at V and 2 bases at J, with 9 bases between the two ends. Germline CDR1 is SQVTM and CDR2 is ANQGSEA. The CDR3 spells CSVEGRNTYEQYF. The CDR3 DNA sequence: TGCAGCGTTGAAGGGCGGAATACCTACGAGCAGTACTTC.

The chain links TRBV6-1 to TRBJ1-1; a possible D gene is TRBD1 (5 bases). Germline loops: CDR1 MNHNS, CDR2 SASEGT. Deletions cut 7 bases from V and 1 base from J, with 10 bases between. This CDR3 is built from 13 residues. CDR3 sequence: CASILQGNTEAFF. The CDR3 coding sequence is TGTGCCAGCATCCTCCAGGGGAACACTGAAGCTTTCTTT.

In this sample, this clonotype turned up a few times. This rearrangement joins TRBV4-1 to TRBJ2-3, with 10 bases that match TRBD2. Unmatched junction bases numbered 5, after V lost 2 bases and J lost 0 bases. Germline CDR1 reads MGHRA; CDR2 reads YSYEKL. The CDR3 totals 17 residues. The DNA of the CDR3 is TGCGCCAGCAGCCAAACGACTAGCGGGCTGAGCACAGATACGCAGTATTTT. Residues: CASSQTTSGLSTDTQYF.

This clonotype was detected a few times. This chain connects TRBV21-1 to TRBJ1-2; TRBD1 is the table's D call and was not checked against the DNA. TRBV21-1 is a pseudogene. This CDR3 contains 13 residues. The CDR3 reads CATLRDGHSGYTF. For the CDR3, the DNA is TGTGCCACCTTACGTGACGGACATTCTGGCTACACCTTC.

This rearrangement joins TRBV20-1 to TRBJ2-3; TRBD1 matches at 9 bases. The V gene's germline CDR1 is DFQATT and CDR2 SNEGSKA (reference sequence). V was clipped by 0 bases and J by 2 bases; unmatched bases: 9. CDR3 size: 17 residues. CDR3 DNA sequence: TGCAGTGCTAGAGATTCCTGGACAGGGGCTAACACAGATACGCAGTATTTT. It encodes CSARDSWTGANTDTQYF.

The gene calls are TRBV7-2 and TRBJ2-3; 8 bases align to TRBD2. CDR3 length: 15 residues. Losses at the gene ends were 2 bases for V and 0 bases for J; bases not matched to a gene: 1. Germline CDR1 and CDR2: SGHTA and FQGNSA. The DNA for the CDR3 is TGTGCCAGCAGCTTACCTAGCGGGAGCACAGATACGCAGTATTTT. Amino acids: CASSLPSGSTDTQYF. Combining the CDR3 with reference TRBV7-2 and TRBJ2-3 gives the whole variable domain GAGVSQSPSNKVTEKGKDVELRCDPISGHTALYWYRQSLGQGLEFLIYFQGNSAPDKSGLPSDRFSAERTGGSVSTLTIQRTQQEDSAVYLCASSLPSGSTDTQYFGPGTRLTVL.

Only a few counts were recorded for this clonotype. The rearrangement uses TRBV30 and TRBJ1-1, with D possibly TRBD1 on 5 matching bases. The V end lost 2 bases, the J end lost 11 bases, and 12 bases lay between the germline ends. The CDR3 has 11 amino acids. The V gene's germline CDR1 is GTSNPN and CDR2 SVGIG (reference sequence). This CDR3 is CAWSYPGFAFF. DNA of the CDR3: TGTGCCTGGAGTTATCCAGGGTTCGCTTTCTTT.

J is TRBJ2-2 and V is TRBV3-1; 8 positions match TRBD2. The germline gives CDR1 LGHDT, CDR2 YNNKEL (reference sequence). V lost 6 bases and J lost 4; bases outside the gene matches: 4. The CDR3 is made up of 14 amino acids. The CDR3 is CASSRGLVTGELFF. CDR3 nucleotide sequence: TGTGCCAGCAGTCGGGGACTAGTCACCGGGGAGCTGTTTTTT.

The chain has TRBV20-1 and TRBJ1-4; D unresolved. The CDR3 contains 13 residues. V gave up 3 bases and J gave up 5 bases, with 10 bases separating them. Per germline, CDR1 DFQATT and CDR2 SNEGSKA (reference sequence). The CDR3: CSARGSENEKLFF. DNA of the CDR3: TGCAGTGCTAGGGGGTCGGAGAATGAAAAACTGTTTTTT.

This clonotype came up a few times. V is TRBV5-1 and J is TRBJ1-2; TRBD1 is a possible D gene (5 bases). Germline V gene sequence: CDR1 SGHRS, CDR2 YFSETQ. V gave up 0 bases and J gave up 9 bases, with 15 bases separating them. The CDR3 spans 14 residues. CDR3 DNA sequence: TGCGCCAGCAGCTTGGATCAGGGACTAGAAAGCTACACCTTC. Protein sequence: CASSLDQGLESYTF.

This clonotype was observed a few times. The V call is TRBV6-1, the J call TRBJ2-1; D gene uncertain. CDR1 and CDR2 from the germline V gene are MNHNS and SASEGT. With 4 bases removed from V and 9 bases from J, the gap between germline ends came to 16 bases. The length of the CDR3 is 14 residues. The CDR3 DNA follows: TGTGCCAGCAGTGCTCGTGGGTTCGAGAGTGAGCAGTTCTTC. Its translation is CASSARGFESEQFF.

This clonotype was seen at least ten times. The V gene is TRBV4-1, the J gene TRBJ2-7, with D unresolved. The length of the CDR3 is 13 residues. CDR1 is MGHRA, CDR2 YSYEKL, per germline. The V gene lost 0 bases and the J gene lost 6 bases, with 9 bases spanning the gap. Here the CDR3 DNA reads TGCGCCAGCAGCCAAGATCAGATTGGCGAGCAGTACTTC. This encodes CASSQDQIGEQYF.

As concerns this clonotype: Mismatch with germline at one junction end may stem from a read error. The chain's CDR3 is CASTLEGSGSANF. The CDR3 DNA reads as TGCGCCAGCACCCTCGAGGGTAGCGGGAGTGCTAACTTC. The chain links TRBV5-1 to TRBJ2-7; the match to TRBD2 covers 9 bases. The germline V gene encodes CDR1 SGHRS and CDR2 YFSETQ. The CDR3 extends over 13 amino acids.

J is TRBJ1-1 and V is TRBV7-8; 12 nucleotides match TRBD1. Germline V gene lookup returns CDR1 SGHVS and CDR2 FQNEAQ. V dropped 5 bases and J dropped 4; count of bases not matched to a gene: 8. CDR3 length: 16 amino acids. CDR3 sequence: CASSLRDRGQATEAFF. The CDR3 DNA reads as TGTGCCAGCAGCCTCCGGGACAGGGGGCAAGCCACTGAAGCTTTCTTT.

The rearrangement joins TRBV5-1 to TRBJ2-4; TRBD2 agrees at 9 bases. Germline-derived CDR1 and CDR2 are SGHRS and YFSETQ. Trimming took 0 bases from V and 7 from J; bases not matched to a gene: 11. The CDR3 is 17 residues long. The CDR3 protein is CASSLDKGGGAPNIQYF. CDR3 nucleotide sequence: TGCGCCAGCAGCTTGGATAAGGGCGGGGGGGCCCCGAACATTCAGTACTTC.